This is a list of T cell receptor beta chains from one sample in a study of blood T cell repertoires in COVID-19. Some clones are missing from TCRdb's copy, which holds only in-frame ones; the method was immunoSEQ multiplex PCR. Of some 140,000 clones in the sample, about three quarters were seen once. The sample taken for sequencing was peripheral blood. These receptors were obtained from a man aged 80 or over with acute or convalescent COVID-19. Both conserved end residues are part of each CDR3. A D gene is named only where the DNA matches it firmly. For some rows the clone size is stated as once, few or many, or as a class when expanded; others skip it.

j_call	clone_size	d_call	v_call	cdr3_nt	cdr3_aa
TRBJ2-1	NA	NA	TRBV5-4	TGTGCCAGCAGCCAACCGGGGGATGAGCAGTTCTTC	CASSQPGDEQFF
TRBJ1-6	few	NA	TRBV29-1	TGCAGCGTTGCGGGAGTGGGGGGGTCTCGGAATTCACCCCTCCACTTT	CSVAGVGGSRNSPLHF
TRBJ2-3	NA	NA	TRBV12-3/TRBV12-4	TGTGCCAGCAGTTCCAGCGGCACAGATACGCAGTATTTT	CASSSSGTDTQYF
TRBJ2-7	NA	NA	TRBV5-5	TGTGCCAGCAGCTTGGGACAACATCTGGGCTCCTACGAGCAGTACTTC	CASSLGQHLGSYEQYF
TRBJ2-1	NA	NA	TRBV10-3	TGTGCCATCAGTATCAACAATGAGCAGTTCTTC	CAISINNEQFF
TRBJ2-5	NA	TRBD2	TRBV7-2	TGTGCCAGCAGCCTTGGACAAGCGGGGGGGCCTCAAGAGACCCAGTACTTC	CASSLGQAGGPQETQYF
TRBJ2-2	NA	NA	TRBV4-1	TGCGCCAGCAGCCAAGAGGGGGACTCCTACACCGGGGAGCTGTTTTTT	CASSQEGDSYTGELFF
TRBJ2-2	few	NA	TRBV5-1	TGCGCCAGCAGCCGACAGGACTCGGGGCGTAGAACCGGGGAGCTGTTTTTT	CASSRQDSGRRTGELFF
TRBJ2-7	few	NA	TRBV20-1	TGCAGTGCTCCGGTGGCCTACGAGCAGTACTTC	CSAPVAYEQYF
TRBJ2-7	NA	TRBD1	TRBV9	TGTGCCAGCAGCCCCGGGACAGGATACGAGCAGTACTTC	CASSPGTGYEQYF
TRBJ1-3	NA	NA	TRBV16	TGTGCCAGCAGCCAATCCCCCGGCGGTTCTGGAAACACCATATATTTT	CASSQSPGGSGNTIYF
TRBJ1-2	NA	TRBD1	TRBV5-6	TGTGCCAGCAGCTTGGGACAGGGGACCGGTGGCTACACCTTC	CASSLGQGTGGYTF
TRBJ2-7	NA	NA	TRBV25-1	TGTGCCAGCACCCGCGGAGGGAGCGACGAGCAGTACTTC	CASTRGGSDEQYF
TRBJ1-1	NA	TRBD1	TRBV3-1/TRBV3-2	TGTGCCAGCAGCCAATGGGGACAGGGGAACACTGAAGCTTTCTTT	CASSQWGQGNTEAFF
TRBJ2-7	once	NA	TRBV11-3	TGTGCCAGCAGCTCAGACGGCTACGAGCAGTACTTC	CASSSDGYEQYF
TRBJ2-2	NA	TRBD1	TRBV6-5	TGTGCCAGCAGTAGTGGGACAGCCACCGGGGAGCTGTTTTTT	CASSSGTATGELFF
TRBJ2-5	NA	NA	TRBV6-5	TGTGCCAGCAGTTACTCGACAGAAGAGACCCAGTACTTC	CASSYSTEETQYF
TRBJ2-7	NA	TRBD2	TRBV5-1	TGCGCCAGCAGCTTCGCCACCGGGGGGAGCTCCTACGAGCAGTACTTC	CASSFATGGSSYEQYF
TRBJ2-7	NA	NA	TRBV2	TGTGCCAGCGGGGTTCGGGGAGGACCCCCCCACGAGCAGTACTTC	CASGVRGGPPHEQYF
TRBJ2-6	NA	NA	TRBV4-3	TGCGCCAGCAGCCAGATGCTAGGCGGGGCCAACGTCCTGACTTTC	CASSQMLGGANVLTF
TRBJ2-3	once	TRBD2	TRBV7-2	TGTGCCAGCAGCTTAGCGGGCGGGGGGGTCACAGATACGCAGTATTTT	CASSLAGGGVTDTQYF
TRBJ2-7	NA	TRBD1	TRBV3-1/TRBV3-2	TGTGCCAGCAGCCTTCCAGGACAGGGCTACTACGAGCAGTACTTC	CASSLPGQGYYEQYF
TRBJ2-3	NA	TRBD2	TRBV7-6	TGTGCCAGCAGCCCGTTGGGGGGGTCAACTAGCACAGATACGCAGTATTTT	CASSPLGGSTSTDTQYF